This T cell receptor beta chain was recovered during a study of T-cell reconstitution after alpha-beta-depleted transplantation in children. The CDR3 spans 15 residues. Trimming left V 4 bases short and J 6 bases short, with 13 bases between. Using unique molecular identifiers, the investigators prepared the TCRbeta library. TCRdb re-analysed the PCR reads in MiXCR, keeping a single row per CDR3 protein. The sample lists hundreds of thousands of distinct CDR3 sequences; over 15% were seen once. This chain connects TRBV12-3 or TRBV12-4 to TRBJ1-6; weak D call: TRBD1 (6 bases). Here the sequenced sample was PBMCs from the stem cell graft donor, taken from the stem cell graft. The sequence was obtained from a human donor who donated a stem cell graft to a child with acute myeloid leukemia. CDR3 residues: CASSSRTASNSPLHF. DNA for the CDR3: TGTGCCAGCAGTTCCAGGACAGCATCTAATTCACCCCTCCACTTT.